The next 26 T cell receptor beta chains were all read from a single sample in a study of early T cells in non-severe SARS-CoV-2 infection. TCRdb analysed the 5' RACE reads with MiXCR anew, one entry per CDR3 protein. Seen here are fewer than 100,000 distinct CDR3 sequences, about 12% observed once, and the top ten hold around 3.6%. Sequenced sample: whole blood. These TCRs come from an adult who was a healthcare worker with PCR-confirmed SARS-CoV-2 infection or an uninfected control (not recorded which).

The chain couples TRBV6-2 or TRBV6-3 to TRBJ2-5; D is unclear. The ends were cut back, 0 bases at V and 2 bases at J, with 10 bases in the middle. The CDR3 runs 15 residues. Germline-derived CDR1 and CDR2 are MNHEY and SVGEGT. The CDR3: CASSYSDGDQETQYF. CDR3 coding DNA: TGTGCCAGCAGTTACTCGGACGGTGATCAAGAGACCCAGTACTTC.

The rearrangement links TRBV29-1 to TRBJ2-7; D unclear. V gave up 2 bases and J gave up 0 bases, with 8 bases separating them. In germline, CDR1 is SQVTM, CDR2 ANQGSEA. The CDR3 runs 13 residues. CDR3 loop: CSVESPHSYEQYF. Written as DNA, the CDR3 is TGCAGCGTTGAATCGCCCCACTCCTACGAGCAGTACTTC.

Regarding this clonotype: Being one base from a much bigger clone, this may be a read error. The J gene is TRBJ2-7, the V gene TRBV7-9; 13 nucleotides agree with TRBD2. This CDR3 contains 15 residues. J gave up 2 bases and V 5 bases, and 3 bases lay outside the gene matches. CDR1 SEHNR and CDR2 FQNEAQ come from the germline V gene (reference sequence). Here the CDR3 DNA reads TGTGCCAGCAGCCGGGGACTAGCGGGAACCTACGAGCAGTACTTC. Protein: CASSRGLAGTYEQYF.

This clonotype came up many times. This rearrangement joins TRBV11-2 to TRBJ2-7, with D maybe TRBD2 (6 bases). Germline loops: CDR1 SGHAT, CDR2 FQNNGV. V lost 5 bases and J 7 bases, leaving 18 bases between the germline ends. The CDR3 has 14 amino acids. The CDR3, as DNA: TGTGCCAGCAGCCCACTTACTTCCCGGGGGGAGCAGTACTTC. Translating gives CASSPLTSRGEQYF.

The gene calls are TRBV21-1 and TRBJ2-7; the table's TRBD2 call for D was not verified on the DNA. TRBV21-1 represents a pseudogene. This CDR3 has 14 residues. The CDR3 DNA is TGTGCCAGCAGCATGCGCAGGGGCCCTCTCGAGCAGTACTTC. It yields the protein CASSMRRGPLEQYF.

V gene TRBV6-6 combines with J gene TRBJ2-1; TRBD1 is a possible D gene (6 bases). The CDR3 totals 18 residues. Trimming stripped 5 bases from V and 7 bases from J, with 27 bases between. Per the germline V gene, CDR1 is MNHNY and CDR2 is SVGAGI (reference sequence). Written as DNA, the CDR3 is TGTGCCAGCAGTACAGGGCATCTGGCGGGCAAAAGGGGAAATGAGCAGTTCTTC. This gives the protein CASSTGHLAGKRGNEQFF.

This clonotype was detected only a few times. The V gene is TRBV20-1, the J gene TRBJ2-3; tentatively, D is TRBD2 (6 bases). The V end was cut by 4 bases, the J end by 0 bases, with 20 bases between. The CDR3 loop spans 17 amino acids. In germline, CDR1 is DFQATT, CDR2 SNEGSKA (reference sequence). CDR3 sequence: CSANPASERVSTDTQYF. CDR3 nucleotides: TGCAGTGCTAACCCCGCGTCCGAGCGGGTGAGCACAGATACGCAGTATTTT.

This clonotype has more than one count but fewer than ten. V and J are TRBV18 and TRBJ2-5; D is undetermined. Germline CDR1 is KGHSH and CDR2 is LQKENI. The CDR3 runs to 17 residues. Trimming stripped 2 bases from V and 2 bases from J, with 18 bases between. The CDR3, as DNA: TGTGCCAGCTCACCATGGTCTCAACTACCGACGCAAGAGACCCAGTACTTC. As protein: CASSPWSQLPTQETQYF.

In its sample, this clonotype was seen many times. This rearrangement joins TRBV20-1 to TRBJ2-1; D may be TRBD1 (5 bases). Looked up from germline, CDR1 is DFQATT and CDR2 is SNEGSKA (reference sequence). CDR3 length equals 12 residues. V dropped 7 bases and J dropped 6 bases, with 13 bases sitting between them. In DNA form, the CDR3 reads TGCAGTGTCAGGGTCAGTCGCAATGAGCAGTTCTTC. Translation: CSVRVSRNEQFF.

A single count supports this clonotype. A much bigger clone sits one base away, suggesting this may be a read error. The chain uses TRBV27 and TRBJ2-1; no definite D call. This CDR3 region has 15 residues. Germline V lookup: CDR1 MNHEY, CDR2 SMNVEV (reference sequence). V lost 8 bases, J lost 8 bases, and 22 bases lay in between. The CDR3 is CASDSIPPGPHEQFF. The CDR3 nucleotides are TGTGCCAGCGATAGTATCCCCCCCGGTCCTCATGAGCAGTTCTTC.

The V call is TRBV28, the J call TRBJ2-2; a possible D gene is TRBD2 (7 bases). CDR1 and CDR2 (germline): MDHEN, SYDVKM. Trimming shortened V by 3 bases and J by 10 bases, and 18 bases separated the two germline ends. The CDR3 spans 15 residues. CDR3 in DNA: TGTGCCAGCAGTTTGCCTACTACGGGGGGCGTGGAGCTGTTTTTT. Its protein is CASSLPTTGGVELFF. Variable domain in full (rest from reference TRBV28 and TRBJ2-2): DVKVTQSSRYLVKRTGEKVFLECVQDMDHENMFWYRQDPGLGLRLIYFSYDVKMKEKGDIPEGYSVSREKKERFSLILESASTNQTSMYLCASSLPTTGGVELFFGEGSRLTVL.

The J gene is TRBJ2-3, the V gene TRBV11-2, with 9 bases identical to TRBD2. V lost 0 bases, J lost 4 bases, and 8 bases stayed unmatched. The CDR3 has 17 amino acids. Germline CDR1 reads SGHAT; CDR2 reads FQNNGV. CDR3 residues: CASSLERLAGKADTQYF. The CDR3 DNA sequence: TGTGCCAGCAGCTTAGAGCGTCTAGCGGGAAAGGCAGATACGCAGTATTTT.

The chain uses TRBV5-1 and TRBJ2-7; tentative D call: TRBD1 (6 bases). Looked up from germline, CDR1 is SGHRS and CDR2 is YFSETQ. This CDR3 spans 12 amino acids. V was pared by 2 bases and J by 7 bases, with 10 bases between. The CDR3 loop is CASSFGQGEQYF. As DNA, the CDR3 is TGCGCCAGCAGCTTCGGTCAGGGGGAGCAGTACTTC. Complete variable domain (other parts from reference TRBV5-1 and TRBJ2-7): KAGVTQTPRYLIKTRGQQVTLSCSPISGHRSVSWYQQTPGQGLQFLFEYFSETQRNKGNFPGRFSGRQFSNSRSEMNVSTLELGDSALYLCASSFGQGEQYFGPGTRLTVT.

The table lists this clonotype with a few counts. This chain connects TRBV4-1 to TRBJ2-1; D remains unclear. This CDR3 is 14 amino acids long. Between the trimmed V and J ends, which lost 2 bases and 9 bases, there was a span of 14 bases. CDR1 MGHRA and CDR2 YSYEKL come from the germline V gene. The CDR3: CASSQTTLAGEQFF. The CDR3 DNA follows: TGCGCCAGCAGCCAAACAACCTTAGCCGGTGAGCAGTTCTTC.

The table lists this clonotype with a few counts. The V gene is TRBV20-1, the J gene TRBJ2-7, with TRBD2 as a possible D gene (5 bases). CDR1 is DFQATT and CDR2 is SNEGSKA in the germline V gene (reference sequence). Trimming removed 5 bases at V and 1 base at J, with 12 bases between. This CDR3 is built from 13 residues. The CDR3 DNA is TGCAGTGCTGTGAGGTCGGGGTCCTACGAGCAGTACTTC. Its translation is CSAVRSGSYEQYF.

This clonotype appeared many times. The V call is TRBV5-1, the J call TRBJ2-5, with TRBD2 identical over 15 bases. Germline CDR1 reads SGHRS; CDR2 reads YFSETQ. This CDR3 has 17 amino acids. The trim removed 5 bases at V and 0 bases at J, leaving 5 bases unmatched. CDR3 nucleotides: TGCGCCAGCAGGACGGGACTAGCGGGAGGACACCAAGAGACCCAGTACTTC. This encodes CASRTGLAGGHQETQYF.

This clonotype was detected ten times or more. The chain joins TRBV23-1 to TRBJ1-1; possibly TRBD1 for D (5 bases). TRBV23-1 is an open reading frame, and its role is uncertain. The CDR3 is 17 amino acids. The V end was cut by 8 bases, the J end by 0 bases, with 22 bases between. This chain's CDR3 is CASSPVPGTGMNTEAFF. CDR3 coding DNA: TGCGCCAGCTCCCCTGTCCCCGGGACTGGGATGAACACTGAAGCTTTCTTT.

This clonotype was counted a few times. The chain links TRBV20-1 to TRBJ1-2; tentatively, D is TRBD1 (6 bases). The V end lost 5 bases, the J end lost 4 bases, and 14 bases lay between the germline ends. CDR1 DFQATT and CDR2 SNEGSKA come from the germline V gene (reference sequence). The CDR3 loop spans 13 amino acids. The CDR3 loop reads CSAPSTGIYGYTF. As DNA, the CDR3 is TGCAGTGCTCCGAGTACAGGGATCTATGGCTACACCTTC.

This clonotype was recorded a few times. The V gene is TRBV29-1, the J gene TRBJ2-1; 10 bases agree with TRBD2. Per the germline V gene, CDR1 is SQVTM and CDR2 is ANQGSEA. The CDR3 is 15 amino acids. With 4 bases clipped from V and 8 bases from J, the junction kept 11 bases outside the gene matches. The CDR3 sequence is CSVAPTSGAEDEQFF. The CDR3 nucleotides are TGCAGCGTTGCCCCCACTAGCGGGGCTGAGGATGAGCAGTTCTTC.

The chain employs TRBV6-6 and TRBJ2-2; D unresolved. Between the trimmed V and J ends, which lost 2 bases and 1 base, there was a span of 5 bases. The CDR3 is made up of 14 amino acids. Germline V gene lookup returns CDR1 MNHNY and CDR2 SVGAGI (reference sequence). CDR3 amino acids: CASSYQMNTGELFF. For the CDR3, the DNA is TGTGCCAGCAGTTACCAGATGAACACCGGGGAGCTGTTTTTT.

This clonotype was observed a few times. The CDR3 DNA reads TGTGCCAGCAGTTTAATCACAGGAAGCTATGGCTACACCTTC. Its protein product is CASSLITGSYGYTF. The chain couples TRBV28 to TRBJ1-2; perhaps TRBD1 as D (5 bases). The CDR3 runs 14 residues. V gave up 2 bases and J gave up 4 bases, with 11 bases separating them. In germline, CDR1 is MDHEN, CDR2 SYDVKM.

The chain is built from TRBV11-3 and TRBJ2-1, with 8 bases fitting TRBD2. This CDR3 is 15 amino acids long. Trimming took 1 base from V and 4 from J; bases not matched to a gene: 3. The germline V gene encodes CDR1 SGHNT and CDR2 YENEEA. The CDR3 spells CASSLGSGTYNEQFF. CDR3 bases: TGTGCCAGCAGCTTAGGTAGCGGGACATACAATGAGCAGTTCTTC.

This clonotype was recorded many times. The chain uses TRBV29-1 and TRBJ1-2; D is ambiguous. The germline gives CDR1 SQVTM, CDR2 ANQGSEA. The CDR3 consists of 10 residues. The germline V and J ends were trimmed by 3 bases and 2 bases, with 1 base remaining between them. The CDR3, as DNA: TGCAGCGTTGACAACTATGGCTACACCTTC. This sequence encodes CSVDNYGYTF.

The CDR3 loop reads CATSVGEGEQFF. Written as DNA, the CDR3 is TGTGCCACCAGTGTGGGGGAGGGTGAGCAGTTCTTC. The gene calls are TRBV24-1 and TRBJ2-1; TRBD2 matches 7 bases. This CDR3 is 12 amino acids long. V shed 5 bases, J shed 9 bases, and the junction held 3 bases outside the gene matches. Germline V gene lookup returns CDR1 KGHDR and CDR2 SFDVKD.

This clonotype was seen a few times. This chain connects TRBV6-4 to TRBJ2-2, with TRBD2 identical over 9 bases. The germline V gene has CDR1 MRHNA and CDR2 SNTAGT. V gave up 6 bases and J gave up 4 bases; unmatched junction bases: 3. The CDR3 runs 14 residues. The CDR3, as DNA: TGTGCCAGCAGAGAACTAGCGGGCACCGGGGAGCTGTTTTTT. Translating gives CASRELAGTGELFF.

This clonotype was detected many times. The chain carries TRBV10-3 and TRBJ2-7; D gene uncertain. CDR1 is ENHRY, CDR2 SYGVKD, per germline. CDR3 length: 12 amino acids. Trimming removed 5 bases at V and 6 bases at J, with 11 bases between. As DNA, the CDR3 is TGTGCCATCAGTCGCGGATCCCCCGAGCAGTACTTC. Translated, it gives CAISRGSPEQYF.